One and the same sample provided the 21 T cell receptor beta chains below, sequenced in a study of PD-1 blockade in classical Hodgkin lymphoma. TCRdb's table, derived via immunoSEQ multiplex PCR, lists solely in-frame clones and lacks some. The sample holds about 23,000 clones, roughly two thirds seen once. Relapses following autologous stem cell transplantation were seen in all patients, with brentuximab vedotin exposure varying. The specimen was peripheral blood mononuclear cells (PBMCs), collected at baseline. These receptor sequences come from a human donor with classical Hodgkin lymphoma.

The gene calls are TRBV5-4 and TRBJ2-5, with D maybe TRBD1 (6 bases). Per germline, CDR1 SGHNT and CDR2 YYREEE (reference sequence). The V end lost 0 bases, the J end lost 7 bases, and 10 bases lay between the germline ends. CDR3 length: 13 residues. In DNA, the CDR3 is TGTGCCAGCAGCTTGGAGGGGGTCGGGACCCAGTACTTC. Amino acid sequence: CASSLEGVGTQYF.

This clone was detected a few times. This chain joins TRBV2 and TRBJ2-5, with 12 bases identical to TRBD2. Germline values: CDR1 SNHLY, CDR2 FYNNEI. V shed 6 bases and J 0 bases; nucleotides not matched to a gene: 8. The CDR3 spans 17 residues. The CDR3 here is CASSMTSGGPYQETQYF. DNA of the CDR3: TGTGCCAGCAGCATGACTAGCGGGGGCCCGTACCAAGAGACCCAGTACTTC.

The chain is built from TRBV27 and TRBJ2-3, with TRBD2 matching over 7 bases. Per the germline V gene, CDR1 is MNHEY and CDR2 is SMNVEV (reference sequence). The CDR3 has 14 amino acids. The V and J ends lost 7 bases and 3 bases, in that order; junction bases with no gene match: 7. The CDR3 nucleotides are TGTGCCAGCAAGCCAGCGGGACTAACAGATACGCAGTATTTT. As protein: CASKPAGLTDTQYF.

This clone was found a few times. The gene calls are TRBV5-4 and TRBJ2-3; 8 bases fit TRBD1. The germline V gene has CDR1 SGHNT and CDR2 YYREEE (reference sequence). The CDR3 contains 17 residues. The V gene end was trimmed by 0 bases and the J gene end by 0 bases; junction bases not matched to a gene: 6. The CDR3, as DNA: TGTGCCAGCAGCTTGGGGACAGGGCCCTCTAGCACAGATACGCAGTATTTT. Protein product: CASSLGTGPSSTDTQYF.

This clone was counted between two and nine times. The chain uses TRBV18 and TRBJ2-3; tentatively, D is TRBD1 (6 bases). Germline-derived CDR1 and CDR2 are KGHSH and LQKENI. V lost 3 bases to trimming and J lost 4 bases, with 11 bases between them. The CDR3 is 14 amino acids. The CDR3 DNA sequence: TGTGCCAGCTCACCGGGGGCAGGGGCAGATACGCAGTATTTT. Translated, it gives CASSPGAGADTQYF.

This clone has just one count. CDR3 nucleotide sequence: TGTGCCAGCAGCGGACAACCGGGACGCCAGGAAGCTTTCTTT. Translated, it gives CASSGQPGRQEAFF. V is TRBV2 and J is TRBJ1-1; TRBD1 might be the D (5 bases). The V gene's germline CDR1 is SNHLY and CDR2 FYNNEI. CDR3 size: 14 residues. V shed 6 bases and J shed 8 bases, with 19 bases lying between them.

The genes are TRBV6-5 and TRBJ2-1; 10 bases are a match to TRBD1. Germline V gene data show CDR1 as MNHEY and CDR2 as SVGAGI. The CDR3 is 15 residues long. V lost 5 bases, J lost 9 bases, and 10 bases stayed unmatched. The CDR3, as DNA: TGTGCCAGCAGTCGGACAGGGGGTTTAACAGTTGAGCAGTTCTTC. It specifies CASSRTGGLTVEQFF.

Only a few counts were recorded for this clone. This CDR3 is CASSFGGFYGYTF. The CDR3 nucleotides are TGTGCCAGCAGTTTCGGGGGCTTCTATGGCTACACCTTC. J is TRBJ1-2 and V is TRBV27; a possible D gene is TRBD1 (6 bases). Germline assignment: CDR1 MNHEY and CDR2 SMNVEV (reference sequence). The ends were cut back, 3 bases at V and 4 bases at J, with 9 bases in the middle. The length of the CDR3 is 13 residues.

This clone was seen only once. The genes are TRBV5-6 and TRBJ2-3; no definite D call. The V gene's germline CDR1 is SGHDT and CDR2 YYEEEE. Trimming stripped 0 bases from V and 10 bases from J, with 9 bases between. This CDR3 is 12 amino acids long. The CDR3 here is CASSLGFGPQYF. The CDR3 DNA sequence: TGTGCCAGCAGCTTGGGCTTTGGTCCGCAGTATTTT.

This chain links TRBV18 with TRBJ2-6, with unresolved D. The CDR3 has 15 residues. Germline CDR1 KGHSH, CDR2 LQKENI. The V end lost 0 bases, the J end lost 4 bases, and 7 bases lay between the germline ends. CDR3 DNA: TGTGCCAGCTCACCACCGGTGGGGGGGGCCAACGTCCTGACTTTC. It specifies CASSPPVGGANVLTF.

The chain joins TRBV6-5 to TRBJ2-1, with 12 bases identical to TRBD2. The V and J ends lost 6 bases and 4 bases, in that order; junction bases with no gene match: 4. Germline assignment: CDR1 MNHEY and CDR2 SVGAGI. CDR3 length: 15 amino acids. The CDR3 DNA is TGTGCCAGCAGCCCCGGGACTAGCGGGTACAATGAGCAGTTCTTC. Translated, it gives CASSPGTSGYNEQFF.

The CDR3 coding sequence is TGCGCCAGCAGCCCTACAGGGAGCTCTGGAAACACCATATATTTT. It codes for CASSPTGSSGNTIYF. The rearrangement joins TRBV5-1 to TRBJ1-3; maybe TRBD1 (6 bases). V shed 4 bases and J shed 0 bases, with 11 bases lying between them. The CDR3 totals 15 residues. The germline CDR1 and CDR2 sequences are SGHRS and YFSETQ. Full variable domain (rest looked up from reference TRBV5-1 and TRBJ1-3): KAGVTQTPRYLIKTRGQQVTLSCSPISGHRSVSWYQQTPGQGLQFLFEYFSETQRNKGNFPGRFSGRQFSNSRSEMNVSTLELGDSALYLCASSPTGSSGNTIYFGEGSWLTVV.

This clone has more than one count but fewer than ten. The chain employs TRBV5-5 and TRBJ2-6, with 9 bases that match TRBD1. Germline-derived CDR1 and CDR2 are SGHKS and YYEKEE (reference sequence). The CDR3 is 18 residues long. V trimming: 4 bases; J trimming: 0 bases; junction bases outside the gene matches: 8. As DNA, the CDR3 is TGTGCCAGCAGCCCCGGACAGGGGTCTACCTCTGGGGCCAACGTCCTGACTTTC. The encoded protein is CASSPGQGSTSGANVLTF. The entire variable domain, with the rest obtained from reference TRBV5-5 and TRBJ2-6, is as follows: DAGVTQSPTHLIKTRGQQVTLRCSPISGHKSVSWYQQVLGQGPQFIFQYYEKEERGRGNFPDRFSARQFPNYSSELNVNALLLGDSALYLCASSPGQGSTSGANVLTFGAGSRLTVL.

The chain recombines TRBV29-1 with TRBJ2-4; either TRBD1 or TRBD2 may supply D (5 bases each). V was shortened by 4 bases and J by 8 bases, with 18 bases between the two germline ends. CDR1 and CDR2 (germline): SQVTM, ANQGSEA. This CDR3 has 14 amino acids. The CDR3 sequence is CSVALDPGRDIQYF. The CDR3 DNA reads TGCAGCGTTGCCCTGGACCCGGGGCGGGACATTCAGTACTTC. The entire variable domain, with the rest obtained from reference TRBV29-1 and TRBJ2-4, is as follows: SAVISQKPSRDICQRGTSLTIQCQVDSQVTMMFWYRQQPGQSLTLIATANQGSEATYESGFVIDKFPISRPNLTFSTLTVSNMSPEDSSIYLCSVALDPGRDIQYFGAGTRLSVL.

This clone was picked up one time. CDR3 nucleotide sequence: TGTGCCAGCAGCGTAGTAGCCAGCTCTGGAAACACCATATATTTT. Translated: CASSVVASSGNTIYF. The chain combines TRBV9 with TRBJ1-3; D gene ambiguous. Trimming cost V 0 bases and J 0 bases, with 7 bases left between them. The CDR3 is made up of 15 amino acids. The V gene's germline CDR1 is SGDLS and CDR2 YYNGEE. Full variable domain (remainder filled in from reference TRBV9 and TRBJ1-3): DSGVTQTPKHLITATGQRVTLRCSPRSGDLSVYWYQQSLDQGLQFLIQYYNGEERAKGNILERFSAQQFPDLHSELNLSSLELGDSALYFCASSVVASSGNTIYFGEGSWLTVV.

The chain carries TRBV19 and TRBJ1-1; 9 bases agree with TRBD1. CDR3 length: 17 residues. Germline loops: CDR1 LNHDA, CDR2 SQIVND (reference sequence). V shed 8 bases, J shed 1 base, and the junction held 14 bases outside the gene matches. The CDR3 sequence: CASSLPGQGRGNTEAFF. DNA for the CDR3: TGTGCCAGTTCGCTCCCGGGACAGGGTAGAGGGAACACTGAAGCTTTCTTT.

To note about this clone: The sample contains more than one DNA sequence encoding this CDR3. The rearrangement links TRBV27 to TRBJ1-5; D is ambiguous. V was clipped by 5 bases and J by 3 bases, with 8 bases between them. The CDR3 has 13 residues. Germline V lookup: CDR1 MNHEY, CDR2 SMNVEV (reference sequence). The CDR3 coding sequence is TGTGCCAGCAGTCCCCGGACCAATCAGCCCCAGCATTTT. Residues: CASSPRTNQPQHF.

This clone was observed a single time. Other DNA sequences within the sample encode an identical CDR3. The J gene is TRBJ1-4, the V gene TRBV15; D is unclear. Germline-derived CDR1 and CDR2 are LNHNV and YYDKDF (reference sequence). V was clipped by 0 bases and J by 4 bases, with 12 bases between them. This CDR3 region has 16 residues. The CDR3 loop is CATSRDRGGSNEKLFF. CDR3 DNA sequence: TGTGCCACCAGCAGAGATCGCGGAGGGAGTAATGAAAAACTGTTTTTT.

This rearrangement joins TRBV5-1 to TRBJ1-2, with 9 bases lining up with TRBD1. CDR1 SGHRS and CDR2 YFSETQ come from the germline V gene. CDR3 length equals 15 residues. Unmatched junction bases numbered 10, after V lost 3 bases and J lost 7 bases. The CDR3 bases are TGCGCCAGCAGCTCGGTCGGGACAGGGATAGGTGGCTACACCTTC. This codes for CASSSVGTGIGGYTF.

This clone was detected only a few times. The chain couples TRBV29-1 to TRBJ1-1, with TRBD1 matching 7 bases. Trimming cost V 7 bases and J 8 bases; bases outside gene matches: 4. Germline V gene data show CDR1 as SQVTM and CDR2 as ANQGSEA. The CDR3 consists of 10 residues. Written as DNA, the CDR3 is TGCAGCGCCTCGGACAGGGAAGCTTTCTTT. Amino acids: CSASDREAFF.

The chain joins TRBV7-2 to TRBJ1-6; D gene ambiguous. V dropped 5 bases and J dropped 4 bases, with 6 bases sitting between them. Germline V gene data show CDR1 as SGHTA and CDR2 as FQGNSA. CDR3 length: 13 residues. The CDR3 here is CASSREYNSPLHF. The DNA for the CDR3 is TGTGCCAGCAGCAGGGAGTATAATTCACCCCTCCACTTT. The complete variable domain, with remaining parts taken from reference TRBV7-2 and TRBJ1-6, reads GAGVSQSPSNKVTEKGKDVELRCDPISGHTALYWYRQSLGQGLEFLIYFQGNSAPDKSGLPSDRFSAERTGGSVSTLTIQRTQQEDSAVYLCASSREYNSPLHFGNGTRLTVT.